The source of this T cell receptor beta chain is a study of lymphopenia after photon versus proton radiotherapy. Clones were sequenced by immunoSEQ multiplex PCR, and TCRdb holds only the in-frame ones, with some missing. Of 70,000 or so clones listed, 92% were seen once; the top ten hold roughly 2.3%. CDR3 length: 12 residues. Trimming at V came to 7 bases and at J to 4 bases, leaving 4 bases not matched to a gene. Germline V gene lookup returns CDR1 MGHRA and CDR2 YSYEKL. This receptor was obtained from a woman aged 40 to 49 with cholangiocarcinoma. The chain is built from TRBV4-1 and TRBJ2-7; 7 bases agree with TRBD1. Sequences were derived from peripheral blood, sampled from a patient treated with photon-based radiotherapy. The CDR3, as DNA: TGCGCCAGCACAGGGGACAGTTACGAGCAGTACTTC. Its protein is CASTGDSYEQYF.